This T cell receptor (beta chain) was profiled in a study of CD8+ T cells in alopecia areata. Treatment of the sample: oral pan-JAK inhibitor, 5-10 mg twice daily. Trimming took 0 bases from V and 3 from J, leaving 6 bases between them. Germline lookup yields CDR1 MRHNA and CDR2 SNTAGT. This CDR3 is 15 amino acids long. Points from the study as a whole: The study found tofacitinib significantly decreased scalp clonality and expanded CD8+ clones among the top 100.

After isolation, RNA underwent reverse transcription to generate cDNA as the sequencing template. The repertoire was sequenced with immunoSEQ multiplex PCR; TCRdb's copy has only in-frame clones and lacks some. The table records roughly 100,000 clones, about 61% of them present only once. Remarks on this clone: Its matching antigen is unknown.

The chain couples TRBV6-4 to TRBJ2-6; D gene ambiguous. This specimen was CD8+ T cells sorted from blood, taken between weeks 55 and 65, from a patient treated with tofacitinib. This clonotype was obtained from a human donor with alopecia areata. CDR3 sequence: CASSDSGFGANVLTF. CDR3 DNA: TGTGCCAGCAGTGACTCTGGCTTTGGGGCCAACGTCCTGACTTTC.